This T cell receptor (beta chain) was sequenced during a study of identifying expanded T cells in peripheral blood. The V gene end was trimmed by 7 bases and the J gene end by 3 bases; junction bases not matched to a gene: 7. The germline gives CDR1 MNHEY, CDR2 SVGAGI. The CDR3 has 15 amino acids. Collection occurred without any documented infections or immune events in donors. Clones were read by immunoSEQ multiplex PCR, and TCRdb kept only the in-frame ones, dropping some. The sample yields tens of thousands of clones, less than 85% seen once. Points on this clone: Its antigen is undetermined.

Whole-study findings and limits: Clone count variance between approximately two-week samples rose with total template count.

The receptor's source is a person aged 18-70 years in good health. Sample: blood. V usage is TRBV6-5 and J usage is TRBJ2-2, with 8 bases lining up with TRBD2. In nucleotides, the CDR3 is TGTGCCAGCATGTCGGGGGGGGCCGACACCGGGGAGCTGTTTTTT. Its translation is CASMSGGADTGELFF.